What follows describes a single T cell receptor (beta chain). The data derive from a study of blood T cell repertoires in COVID-19. About the research overall: The United States, Italy and Spain provided the acute and convalescent COVID-19 samples. Nucleic acid was either cDNA or gDNA, and it came from T cells, B-cell-depleted T cells, or PBMCs.

The CDR3 is 16 residues long. Trimming cost V 6 bases and J 0 bases, with 14 bases left between them. CDR1 is MRHNA and CDR2 is SNTAGT in the germline V gene. As processed by the authors: Reference gene primer amplification gave estimated nucleated cell counts. Libraries were prepared by immunoSEQ multiplex PCR; TCRdb keeps only in-frame clonotypes and omits some of them. The V and J calls and clone size are taken from that table; D and trimming were inferred from the DNA. The sample lists a few hundred thousand clones; about nine tenths were seen once. This chain links TRBV6-4 with TRBJ2-2; D not certain. The sequenced material came from peripheral blood. The clonotype was recovered from a man between 60 and 75 years old with acute or convalescent COVID-19. The CDR3 region is CASSPSWPSNTGELFF. In nucleotides, the CDR3 is TGTGCCAGCAGCCCCTCTTGGCCTTCGAACACCGGGGAGCTGTTTTTT.